Below are 20 T cell receptor beta chains sequenced from a single sample in a study of blood T cell repertoires in COVID-19. Generated by immunoSEQ multiplex PCR, the TCRdb table keeps only in-frame clones and is missing some. This sample has under 300,000 clones, with roughly four fifths found just once. Sequencing was carried out using peripheral blood. The receptor source for this set is a woman at least 80 years old with acute or convalescent COVID-19.

This clone was seen at least ten times. The V call is TRBV6-4, the J call TRBJ1-6; tentatively, D is TRBD1 (6 bases). Trimming removed 6 bases at V and 6 bases at J, with 12 bases between. Germline V gives CDR1 MRHNA, CDR2 SNTAGT. The CDR3 sequence is 14 residues long. The CDR3 DNA reads TGTGCCAGCAGCCGCGGACAGACTAATTCACCCCTCCACTTT. Translation gives CASSRGQTNSPLHF.

The chain links TRBV5-1 to TRBJ2-2; 8 bases line up with TRBD1. V dropped 3 bases and J dropped 4; count of bases not matched to a gene: 14. Looked up from germline, CDR1 is SGHRS and CDR2 is YFSETQ. CDR3 length: 18 amino acids. The CDR3 region has the DNA TGCGCCAGCAGCTACCGACAGGGGTCCCCCGGACTCACCGGGGAGCTGTTTTTT. This encodes CASSYRQGSPGLTGELFF.

This chain links TRBV19 with TRBJ1-2; a weak D match, TRBD1 (6 bases). Trimming took off 8 bases at V and 4 bases at J, with 14 bases between the two ends. The CDR3 spans 13 residues. Per germline, CDR1 LNHDA and CDR2 SQIVND (reference sequence). The CDR3 DNA is TGTGCCAGTGCCCCCAGGGGCCTCTATGGCTACACCTTC. This translates into CASAPRGLYGYTF. Filled out from reference TRBV19 and TRBJ1-2, the complete variable domain reads DGGITQSPKYLFRKEGQNVTLSCEQNLNHDAMYWYRQDPGQGLRLIYYSQIVNDFQKGDIAEGYSVSREKKESFPLTVTSAQKNPTAFYLCASAPRGLYGYTFGSGTRLTVV.

V is TRBV5-1 and J is TRBJ2-2; D is ambiguous. Trimming removed 4 bases at V and 5 bases at J, with 9 bases between. The CDR3 has 13 amino acids. From germline, CDR1 is SGHRS and CDR2 YFSETQ. The CDR3 here is CASSPVLTGELFF. CDR3 nucleotides: TGCGCCAGCAGCCCGGTTTTAACCGGGGAGCTGTTTTTT.

The CDR3 DNA reads TGTGCCAGCAGCCATGGAGGGGGCAGCATACCTGGGGGCACTGAAGCTTTCTTT. Translating gives CASSHGGGSIPGGTEAFF. This rearrangement joins TRBV28 to TRBJ1-1; 7 bases are shared with TRBD1. This CDR3 comprises 18 residues. Germline assignment: CDR1 MDHEN and CDR2 SYDVKM. With 6 bases clipped from V and 4 bases from J, the junction kept 20 bases outside the gene matches.

The J gene is TRBJ1-6, the V gene TRBV5-1; D gene unclear. The V end was cut by 4 bases, the J end by 7 bases, with 15 bases between. Per germline, CDR1 SGHRS and CDR2 YFSETQ. This CDR3 spans 15 amino acids. The chain's CDR3 is CASSADTHGNSPLHF. DNA of the CDR3: TGCGCCAGCAGCGCCGACACTCACGGCAATTCACCCCTCCACTTT. Together with reference TRBV5-1 and TRBJ1-6, the CDR3 gives the full variable domain: KAGVTQTPRYLIKTRGQQVTLSCSPISGHRSVSWYQQTPGQGLQFLFEYFSETQRNKGNFPGRFSGRQFSNSRSEMNVSTLELGDSALYLCASSADTHGNSPLHFGNGTRLTVT.

The CDR3 sequence: CASTSDNEQFF. As DNA, the CDR3 is TGTGCCAGCACATCGGACAATGAGCAGTTCTTC. The chain combines TRBV6-7 with TRBJ2-1; D ambiguous. TRBV6-7 has ORF status, its function being uncertain. The V end lost 7 bases, the J end lost 5 bases, and 6 bases lay between the germline ends. This CDR3 is 11 amino acids long.

This clone is a singleton in its sample. Written as DNA, the CDR3 is TGTGCCAGCAGTGAGGCCACCCTTAGCAATCAGCCCCAGCATTTT. It specifies CASSEATLSNQPQHF. This sequence joins TRBV6-1 and TRBJ1-5; D is unclear. V was shortened by 3 bases and J by 0 bases, with 9 bases between the two germline ends. The CDR3 consists of 15 residues. Germline V gene data show CDR1 as MNHNS and CDR2 as SASEGT.

V gene TRBV19 combines with J gene TRBJ1-4; no clear D. The CDR3 consists of 12 residues. Germline assignment: CDR1 LNHDA and CDR2 SQIVND (reference sequence). The germline V and J ends were trimmed by 5 bases and 10 bases, with 11 bases remaining between them. The CDR3 here is CASSAANRKLFF. For the CDR3, the DNA is TGTGCCAGTAGTGCCGCTAATCGAAAACTGTTTTTT.

A remark on this clone: At one end the junction does not follow the germline gene, possibly because of a read error. This chain links TRBV6-5 with TRBJ1-2; a weak D match, TRBD1 (6 bases). This CDR3 is built from 11 residues. The germline gives CDR1 MNHEY, CDR2 SVGAGI. The CDR3, as DNA: TGTGCCTGCAGGGGCCTCTATGGCTACACCTTC. It yields the protein CACRGLYGYTF.

This chain joins TRBV2 and TRBJ1-2, with a weak D call TRBD1 (6 bases). The germline V gene has CDR1 SNHLY and CDR2 FYNNEI. The CDR3 loop spans 13 amino acids. Trimming took 3 bases from V and 8 from J, leaving 13 bases between them. The CDR3 nucleotides read TGTGCCAGCAGTGAGGGCAGGGGCCGGGGCTACACCTTC. This sequence encodes CASSEGRGRGYTF.

The chain carries TRBV5-1 and TRBJ1-1; TRBD1 matches at 9 bases. Germline V gene sequence: CDR1 SGHRS, CDR2 YFSETQ. The CDR3 runs to 15 residues. V shed 3 bases and J 5 bases; nucleotides not matched to a gene: 8. CDR3 sequence (DNA): TGCGCCAGCAGCTCCAGACAGGGGGGAGGAACTGAAGCTTTCTTT. Amino acids: CASSSRQGGGTEAFF.

V is TRBV6-5 and J is TRBJ1-6; TRBD1 is a possible D gene (6 bases). Germline lookup yields CDR1 MNHEY and CDR2 SVGAGI. The CDR3 is 15 amino acids. Trimming removed 5 bases from V and 6 bases from J, with 14 bases in between. The CDR3 reads CASSPDRTLNSPLHF. CDR3 nucleotides: TGTGCCAGCAGTCCCGACAGGACTCTTAATTCACCCCTCCACTTT.

V gene TRBV16 combines with J gene TRBJ2-7, with D maybe TRBD2 (6 bases). The CDR3 extends over 14 amino acids. Trimming took off 0 bases at V and 10 bases at J, with 16 bases between the two ends. Per the germline V gene, CDR1 is KGHSY and CDR2 is FQNENV. CDR3 sequence reads: CASSQSVGGSPQYF. The CDR3 coding sequence is TGTGCCAGCAGCCAATCAGTAGGAGGGTCACCCCAGTACTTC. Looking up the rest from reference TRBV16 and TRBJ2-7 gives the full variable domain: GEEVAQTPKHLVRGEGQKAKLYCAPIKGHSYVFWYQQVLKNEFKFLISFQNENVFDETGMPKERFSAKCLPNSPCSLEIQATKLEDSAVYFCASSQSVGGSPQYFGPGTRLTVT.

The gene calls are TRBV27 and TRBJ2-1, with D possibly TRBD1 on 5 matching bases. The germline CDR1 and CDR2 sequences are MNHEY and SMNVEV (reference sequence). The CDR3 has 15 residues. V lost 6 bases to trimming and J lost 0 bases, with 12 bases between them. This CDR3 reads CASRRTLSSYNEQFF. The CDR3 DNA sequence: TGTGCCAGCAGGAGGACACTTAGCTCCTACAATGAGCAGTTCTTC.

V is TRBV30 and J is TRBJ2-7; no reliable D call. Germline CDR1 is GTSNPN and CDR2 is SVGIG (reference sequence). The CDR3 is made up of 14 amino acids. V lost 2 bases to trimming and J lost 3 bases, with 14 bases between them. The CDR3 nucleotides read TGTGCCTGGAGTTGGTCGCAAACTAACTACGAGCAGTACTTC. Its protein is CAWSWSQTNYEQYF.

CDR3 loop: CASSRQGREQYF. The CDR3 nucleotides read TGTGCCAGCAGCAGACAGGGTCGTGAGCAGTACTTC. The rearrangement joins TRBV7-9 to TRBJ2-7, with 7 bases matching TRBD1. The CDR3 spans 12 residues. The germline V gene has CDR1 SEHNR and CDR2 FQNEAQ (reference sequence). V was clipped by 5 bases and J by 7 bases; unmatched bases: 5.

The V call is TRBV29-1, the J call TRBJ1-1; 9 bases fit TRBD1. The trim removed 3 bases at V and 0 bases at J, leaving 8 bases unmatched. The CDR3 has 16 residues. CDR1 and CDR2 from the germline V gene are SQVTM and ANQGSEA. CDR3 amino acids: CSVDKGTGILNTEAFF. CDR3 nucleotide sequence: TGCAGCGTTGACAAAGGGACAGGGATTTTGAACACTGAAGCTTTCTTT.

The chain combines TRBV3-1 (or the pseudogene TRBV3-2) with TRBJ2-7; D might be TRBD1 (6 bases). Germline CDR1 is LGHDT and CDR2 is YNNKEL (reference sequence). The CDR3 consists of 15 residues. Trimming removed 5 bases at V and 3 bases at J, with 17 bases between. The CDR3 DNA reads as TGTGCCAGCAGCGGAAGTGGGGGCGTAATCTACGAGCAGTACTTC. It translates to CASSGSGGVIYEQYF.

This clone was detected once. The chain recombines TRBV7-2 with TRBJ2-3, with 10 positions matching TRBD2. This CDR3 is 16 amino acids long. V shed 4 bases and J 3 bases; nucleotides not matched to a gene: 7. Per the germline V gene, CDR1 is SGHTA and CDR2 is FQGNSA. The CDR3 is CASSYGVAGGTDTQYF. The CDR3 nucleotides are TGTGCCAGCAGCTACGGGGTAGCGGGGGGAACAGATACGCAGTATTTT.